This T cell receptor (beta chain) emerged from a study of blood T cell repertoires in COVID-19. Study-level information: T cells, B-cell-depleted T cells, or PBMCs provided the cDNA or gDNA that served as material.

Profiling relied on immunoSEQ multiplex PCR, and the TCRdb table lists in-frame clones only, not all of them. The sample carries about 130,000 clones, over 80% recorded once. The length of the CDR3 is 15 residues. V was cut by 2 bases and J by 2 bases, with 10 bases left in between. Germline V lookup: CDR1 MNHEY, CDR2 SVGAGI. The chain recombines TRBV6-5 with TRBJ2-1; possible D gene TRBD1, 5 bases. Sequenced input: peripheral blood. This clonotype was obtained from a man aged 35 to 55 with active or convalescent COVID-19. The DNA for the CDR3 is TGTGCCAGCAGTTACGTCAGGGTAGCCTACAATGAGCAGTTCTTC. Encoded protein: CASSYVRVAYNEQFF.